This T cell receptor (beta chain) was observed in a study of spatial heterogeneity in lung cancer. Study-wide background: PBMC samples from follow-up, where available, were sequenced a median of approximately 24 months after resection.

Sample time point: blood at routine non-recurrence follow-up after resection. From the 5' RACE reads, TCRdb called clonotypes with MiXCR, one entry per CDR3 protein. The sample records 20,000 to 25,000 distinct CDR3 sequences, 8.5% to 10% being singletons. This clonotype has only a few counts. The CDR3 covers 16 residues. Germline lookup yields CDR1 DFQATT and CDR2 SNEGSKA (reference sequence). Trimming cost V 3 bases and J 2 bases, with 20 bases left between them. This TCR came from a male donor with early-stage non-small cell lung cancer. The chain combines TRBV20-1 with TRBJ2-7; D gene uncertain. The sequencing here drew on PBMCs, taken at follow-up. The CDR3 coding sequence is TGCAGTGCTAGCCGGCTAAGAATGGGCGGCCCCTACGAGCAGTACTTC. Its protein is CSASRLRMGGPYEQYF.